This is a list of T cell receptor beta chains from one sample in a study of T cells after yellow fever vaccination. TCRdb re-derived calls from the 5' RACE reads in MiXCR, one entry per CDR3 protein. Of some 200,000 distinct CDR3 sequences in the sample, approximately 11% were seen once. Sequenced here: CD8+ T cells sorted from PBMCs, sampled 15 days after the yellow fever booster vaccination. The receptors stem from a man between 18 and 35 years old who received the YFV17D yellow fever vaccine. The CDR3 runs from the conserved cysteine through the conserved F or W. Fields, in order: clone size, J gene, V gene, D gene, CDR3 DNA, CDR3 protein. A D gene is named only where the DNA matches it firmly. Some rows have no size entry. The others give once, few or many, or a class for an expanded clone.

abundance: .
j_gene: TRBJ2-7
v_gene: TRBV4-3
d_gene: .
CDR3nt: TGCGCCAGCAGCCAAGATCTCCCTCTCGACCCGTCCGGGCCCCTCGTGAGATACGAGCAGTACTTC
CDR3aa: CASSQDLPLDPSGPLVRYEQYF

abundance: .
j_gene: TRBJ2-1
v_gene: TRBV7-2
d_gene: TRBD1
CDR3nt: TGTGCCAGCAGCACCCCCCGGGACAGCTCCTACAATGAGCAGTTCTTC
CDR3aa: CASSTPRDSSYNEQFF

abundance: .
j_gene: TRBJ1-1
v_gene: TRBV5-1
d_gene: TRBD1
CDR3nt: TGCGCCAGCAGCCAAAGACAGGGTCGTGAAGCTTTCTTT
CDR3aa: CASSQRQGREAFF

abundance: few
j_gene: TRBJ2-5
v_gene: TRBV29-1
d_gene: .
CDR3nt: TGCAGCGTTTCGACAGGCCAAGAGACCCAGTACTTC
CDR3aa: CSVSTGQETQYF

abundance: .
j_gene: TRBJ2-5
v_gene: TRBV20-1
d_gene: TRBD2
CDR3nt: TGCAGTGCTAGAGATCCCTGGCGGGGGGTTTTAGAGACCCAGTACTTC
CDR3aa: CSARDPWRGVLETQYF

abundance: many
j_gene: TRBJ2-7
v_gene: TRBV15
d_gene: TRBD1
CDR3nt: TGTGCCACCAGCGGGGGACAGGGGGCTTCATTCAACGAGCAGTACTTC
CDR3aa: CATSGGQGASFNEQYF

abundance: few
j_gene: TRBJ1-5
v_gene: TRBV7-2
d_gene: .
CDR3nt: TGTGCCAGCAGCCAATCGGGGATAAATCAGCCCCAGCATTTT
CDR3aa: CASSQSGINQPQHF

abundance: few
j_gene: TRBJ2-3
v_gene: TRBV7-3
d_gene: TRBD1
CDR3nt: TGTGCCAGCAGCTCACAGGGGTTAAGCGATACGCAGTATTTT
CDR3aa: CASSSQGLSDTQYF

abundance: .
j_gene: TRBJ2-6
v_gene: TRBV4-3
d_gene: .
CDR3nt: TGCGCCAGCAGCCAACCCGCATCGACCTCTGGGGCCAACGTCCTGACTTTC
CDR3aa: CASSQPASTSGANVLTF

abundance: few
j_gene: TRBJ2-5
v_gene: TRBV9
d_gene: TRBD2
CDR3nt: TGTGCCAGCAGCGAGAGCGGGGGGCAAGAGACCCAGTACTTC
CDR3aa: CASSESGGQETQYF

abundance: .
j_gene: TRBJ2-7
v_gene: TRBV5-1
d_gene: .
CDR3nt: TGCGCCAGCAGCTTTGACAGGAGCTACTACGAGCAGTACTTC
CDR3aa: CASSFDRSYYEQYF

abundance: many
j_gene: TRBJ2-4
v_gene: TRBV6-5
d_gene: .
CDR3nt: TGTGCCAGTTCACAGGACAAAAACATTCAGTACTTC
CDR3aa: CASSQDKNIQYF

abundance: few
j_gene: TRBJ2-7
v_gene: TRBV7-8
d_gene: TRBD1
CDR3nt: TGTGCCAGCAGCCCGGACAGGGGGCCCTCCTACGAGCAGTACTTC
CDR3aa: CASSPDRGPSYEQYF

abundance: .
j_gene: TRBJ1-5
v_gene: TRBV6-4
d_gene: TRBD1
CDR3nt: TGTGCCAGCAGTGAAGGGACAGGGGGCAATCAGCCCCAGCATTTT
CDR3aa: CASSEGTGGNQPQHF

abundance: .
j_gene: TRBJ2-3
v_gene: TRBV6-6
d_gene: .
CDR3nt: TGTGCCAGCAGTTACTTTTCGAGTGGGACGGAGCGCCCTCCTCTCAATACGCAGTATTTT
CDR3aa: CASSYFSSGTERPPLNTQYF

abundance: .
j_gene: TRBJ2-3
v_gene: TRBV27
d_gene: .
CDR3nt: TGTGCCAGCAGTATACATAGCACAGATACGCAGTATTTT
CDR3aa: CASSIHSTDTQYF

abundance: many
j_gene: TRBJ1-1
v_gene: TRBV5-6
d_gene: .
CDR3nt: TGTGCCAGTACGGGTCTAAACACTGAAGCTTTCTTT
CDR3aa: CASTGLNTEAFF

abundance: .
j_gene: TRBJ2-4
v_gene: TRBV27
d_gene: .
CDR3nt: TGTGCCAGCAGCCTGGGGGGAACGAACATTCAGTACTTC
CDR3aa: CASSLGGTNIQYF

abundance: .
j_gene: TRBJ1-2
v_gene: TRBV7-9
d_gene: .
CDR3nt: TGTGCCAGCAGCTCAGGGGAAGTTGGCTACACCTTC
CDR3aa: CASSSGEVGYTF

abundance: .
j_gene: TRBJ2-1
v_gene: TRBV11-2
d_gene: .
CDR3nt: TGTGCCAGCAGCTCGGAAGCCTACAATGAGCAGTTCTTC
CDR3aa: CASSSEAYNEQFF

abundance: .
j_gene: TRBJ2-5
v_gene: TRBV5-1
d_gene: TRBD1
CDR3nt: TGCGCCAGCAGCTTGCGGGACAGGGGTGAGACCCAGTACTTC
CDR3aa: CASSLRDRGETQYF

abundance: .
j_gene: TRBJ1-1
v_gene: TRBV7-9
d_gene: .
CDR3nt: TGTGCCAGCAGCCATACGGTGAACACTGAAGCTTTCTTT
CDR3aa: CASSHTVNTEAFF

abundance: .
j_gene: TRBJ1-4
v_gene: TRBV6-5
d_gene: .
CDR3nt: TGTGCCAGCAGTCAGATGGGAGCAACTAATGAAAAACTGTTTTTT
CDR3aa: CASSQMGATNEKLFF

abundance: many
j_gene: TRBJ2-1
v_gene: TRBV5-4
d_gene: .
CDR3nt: TGTGCCAGCAGCTTCGGACCTGGGATCAATGAGCAGTTCTTC
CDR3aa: CASSFGPGINEQFF

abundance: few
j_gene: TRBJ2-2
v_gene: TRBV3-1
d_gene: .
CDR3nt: TGTGCCAGCAGCCAAGACGGGTTCACCGGGGAGCTGTTTTTT
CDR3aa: CASSQDGFTGELFF

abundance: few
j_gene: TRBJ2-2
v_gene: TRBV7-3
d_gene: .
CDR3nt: TGTGCCAGCAGCTTTAGTATGACCGGGGAGCTGTTTTTT
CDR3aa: CASSFSMTGELFF

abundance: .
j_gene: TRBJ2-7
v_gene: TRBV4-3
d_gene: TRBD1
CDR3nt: TGCGCCAGCAGCCAAGATCCAGGGGGCTACGAGCAGTACTTC
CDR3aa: CASSQDPGGYEQYF

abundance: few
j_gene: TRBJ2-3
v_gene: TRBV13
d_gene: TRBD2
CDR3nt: TGTGCCAGCAGCATCCTAGCGGGCAGCACAGATACGCAGTATTTT
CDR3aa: CASSILAGSTDTQYF

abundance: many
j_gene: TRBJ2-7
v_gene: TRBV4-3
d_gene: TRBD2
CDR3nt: TGCGCCAGCAGCCGAGGGAGCGGGGGTAGCTACGAGCAGTACTTC
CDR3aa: CASSRGSGGSYEQYF